These T cell receptor beta chains were read from a single sample in a study of a mutant IDH1 vaccine in newly diagnosed glioma. Only in-frame clones appear in the TCRdb table, and some are missing; sequencing was by immunoSEQ multiplex PCR. Of about 63,000 clones listed, about four fifths are singletons. Specimen: peripheral blood mononuclear cells (PBMCs), collected from a glioma patient treated with radiotherapy, temozolomide or both. The receptors originated from a young woman with glioma. Some clones in this sample may be carry-over from other donors' samples. Each CDR3 is given with its conserved first and last residue. D genes are given only for firm matches. Not every row has a clone size; where given, it reads once, few, many or a size class.

>NA|TRBV7-3|TRBJ1-2|NA|13
CASSHLGASGYTF
TGTGCCAGCAGCCACCTTGGGGCCTCTGGCTACACCTTC
>TRBD1|TRBV11-2|TRBJ1-2|NA|17
CASSRVGGTGRDYGYTF
TGTGCCAGCAGCCGTGTTGGGGGGACAGGGAGAGACTATGGCTACACCTTC
>NA|TRBV30|TRBJ1-1|NA|11
CAWNSGTEAFF
TGTGCCTGGAATTCGGGAACTGAAGCTTTCTTT
>TRBD1|TRBV7-9|TRBJ1-4|NA|14
CASSSQGAEEKLFF
TGTGCCAGCAGCTCCCAGGGGGCGGAAGAAAAACTGTTTTTT
>TRBD1|TRBV5-6|TRBJ1-4|NA|15
CASRHQGGPNEKLFF
TGTGCCAGCAGACATCAGGGGGGACCTAATGAAAAACTGTTTTTT
>NA|TRBV2|TRBJ2-2|few|14
CASSEAGRTGELFF
TGTGCCAGCAGTGAAGCAGGGAGGACCGGGGAGCTGTTTTTT
>NA|TRBV5-1|TRBJ1-1|NA|14
CASSFSGIGTEAFF
TGCGCCAGCAGCTTCAGCGGGATCGGGACTGAAGCTTTCTTT
>NA|TRBV6-6|TRBJ1-3|NA|16
CASSYSPGGGGNTIYF
TGTGCCAGCAGTTACTCCCCGGGGGGAGGTGGAAACACCATATATTTT
>TRBD1|TRBV7-9|TRBJ1-4|NA|15
CASSLRTGANEKLFF
TGTGCCAGCAGCTTACGGACAGGTGCTAATGAAAAACTGTTTTTT
>NA|TRBV6-5|TRBJ1-1|NA|14
CASSYSRMNTEAFF
TGTGCCAGCAGTTACTCTAGGATGAACACTGAAGCTTTCTTT
>TRBD1|TRBV4-1|TRBJ1-2|NA|16
CASSQPGRGLGYGYTF
TGCGCCAGCAGCCAACCGGGAAGGGGGCTGGGGTATGGCTACACCTTC
>NA|TRBV6-1|TRBJ1-3|NA|15
CASREDRGSGNTIYF
TGTGCCAGCAGGGAGGACAGAGGCTCTGGAAACACCATATATTTT
>NA|TRBV18|TRBJ1-1|NA|14
CASSLERGNTEAFF
TGTGCCAGCTCACTGGAAAGAGGGAACACTGAAGCTTTCTTT
>TRBD2|TRBV5-6|TRBJ2-4|once|19
CASSPLGLAGGPTKNIQYF
TGTGCCAGCAGTCCGCTCGGACTAGCGGGGGGCCCAACCAAAAACATTCAGTACTTC
>TRBD2|TRBV4-1|TRBJ2-2|NA|16
CASSLVAGEWTGELFF
TGCGCCAGCAGCCTGGTGGCGGGAGAGTGGACCGGGGAGCTGTTTTTT
>TRBD1|TRBV6-5|TRBJ1-1|few|13
CASRQGAFGKAFF
TGTGCCAGCAGACAGGGGGCATTTGGAAAAGCTTTCTTT
>TRBD1|TRBV4-1|TRBJ2-5|NA|16
CASSLRGQGLQETQYF
TGCGCCAGCAGCCTAAGGGGGCAGGGCCTACAAGAGACCCAGTACTTC
>NA|TRBV6-4|TRBJ2-2|many|13
CASSEGDTGELFF
TGTGCCAGCAGTGAGGGGGACACCGGGGAGCTGTTTTTT
>NA|TRBV11-2|TRBJ1-1|NA|11
CASSFVREAFF
TGTGCCAGCAGCTTTGTCCGCGAAGCTTTCTTT
>NA|TRBV7-2|TRBJ2-7|NA|14
CASSPGGSPHEQYF
TGTGCCAGCAGCCCCGGTGGATCCCCACACGAGCAGTACTTC
>NA|TRBV9|TRBJ2-3|NA|16
CASSPEGRGRTDTQYF
TGTGCCAGCAGCCCAGAGGGGCGGGGGCGCACAGATACGCAGTATTTT
>TRBD2|TRBV9|TRBJ2-3|NA|16
CASSPRLAVYTDTQYF
TGTGCCAGCAGCCCCCGACTAGCGGTTTACACAGATACGCAGTATTTT
>NA|TRBV19|TRBJ1-5|NA|16
CASTATVAFSNQPQHF
TGTGCCAGTACCGCGACCGTTGCCTTTAGCAATCAGCCCCAGCATTTT
>TRBD1|TRBV6-1|TRBJ2-3|NA|14
CASSVQGGTDTQYF
TGTGCCAGCAGTGTACAGGGGGGCACAGATACGCAGTATTTT
>TRBD1|TRBV4-2|TRBJ1-2|NA|18
CASSRSRDRRITFYGYTF
TGTGCCAGCAGCCGTAGCCGGGACAGACGAATTACGTTCTATGGCTACACCTTC
>NA|TRBV13|TRBJ1-4|NA|14
CASSFGTEKGKLFF
TGTGCCAGCAGCTTCGGGACGGAGAAGGGAAAACTGTTTTTT
>TRBD1|TRBV5-1|TRBJ2-7|NA|16
CASSFGVGQSIEEQYF
TGCGCCAGCAGCTTTGGGGTGGGACAGTCCATTGAGGAGCAGTACTTC
>NA|TRBV12-5|TRBJ1-1|NA|12
CASGPGGRGAFF
TGTGCTAGTGGCCCCGGAGGCAGGGGAGCTTTCTTT
>NA|TRBV5-1|TRBJ1-2|few|11
CASRGIYGYTF
TGCGCCAGCCGTGGCATTTATGGCTACACCTTC
>NA|TRBV19|TRBJ1-1|NA|13
CASSGGKRAEAFF
TGTGCCAGTAGCGGGGGGAAGCGGGCTGAAGCTTTCTTT
>TRBD2|TRBV18|TRBJ2-1|NA|17
CASSPPAPSGKYNEQFF
TGTGCCAGCTCACCACCGGCGCCTAGCGGGAAGTACAATGAGCAGTTCTTC
>NA|TRBV14|TRBJ2-3|NA|14
CASSYDPDTDTQYF
TGTGCCAGCAGTTACGACCCGGACACAGATACGCAGTATTTT
>NA|TRBV9|TRBJ1-1|few|16
CASSPSVARSDTEAFF
TGTGCCAGCAGCCCCTCGGTCGCCCGTTCGGACACTGAAGCTTTCTTT
>NA|TRBV7-9|TRBJ1-2|NA|14
CASSLAGPGYGYTF
TGTGCCAGCAGCTTAGCGGGCCCCGGGTATGGCTACACCTTC
>TRBD1|TRBV2|TRBJ1-1|NA|13
CASREAGGTEAFF
TGTGCCAGCAGAGAGGCAGGGGGGACTGAAGCTTTCTTT
>TRBD2|TRBV5-1|TRBJ2-7|once|14
CASSVAGEPYEQYF
TGCGCCAGCAGCGTAGCGGGAGAGCCCTACGAGCAGTACTTC
>NA|TRBV5-1|TRBJ1-2|few|13
CASRPDMRYGYTF
TGCGCCAGCAGACCGGACATGCGCTATGGCTACACCTTC
>NA|TRBV30|TRBJ2-7|NA|17
CAWSVGGTGTAVYEQYF
TGTGCCTGGAGTGTAGGAGGAACAGGGACCGCGGTCTACGAGCAGTACTTC
>TRBD2|TRBV6-6|TRBJ2-3|NA|16
CASSYFGGAGTDTQYF
TGTGCCAGCAGTTACTTCGGGGGGGCGGGCACAGATACGCAGTATTTT
>TRBD1|TRBV19|TRBJ1-1|once|14
CASCWTGMNTEAFF
TGTGCCAGTTGCTGGACAGGGATGAACACTGAAGCTTTCTTT
>NA|TRBV7-9|TRBJ2-7|NA|13
CASSLVPGSEQYF
TGTGCCAGCAGCTTAGTTCCAGGGTCCGAGCAGTACTTC
>TRBD2|TRBV9|TRBJ2-7|NA|15
CASSVGASGPYEQYF
TGTGCCAGCAGCGTAGGGGCTAGCGGACCATACGAGCAGTACTTC
>TRBD1|TRBV5-1|TRBJ2-2|NA|18
CASSSSRTGAPNTGELFF
TGCGCCAGCAGCTCATCCCGAACAGGGGCTCCGAACACCGGGGAGCTGTTTTTT
>NA|TRBV18|TRBJ1-1|NA|12
CASSPAGFEAFF
TGTGCCAGCTCACCGGCCGGTTTTGAAGCTTTCTTT
>NA|TRBV6-6|TRBJ1-5|NA|15
CASRAADRNNQPQHF
TGTGCCAGCAGAGCAGCGGACAGAAATAATCAGCCCCAGCATTTT
>NA|TRBV27|TRBJ1-1|NA|10
CASRNTEAFF
TGTGCCAGCAGGAACACTGAAGCTTTCTTT
>NA|TRBV19|TRBJ1-1|NA|14
CASSISQGTTEAFF
TGTGCCAGTAGTATAAGTCAGGGAACCACTGAAGCTTTCTTT
>TRBD2|TRBV7-2|TRBJ2-1|NA|14
CASSLEVSGGLEVF
TGTGCCAGCAGCTTAGAGGTTTCGGGAGGACTAGAGGTCTTC
>NA|TRBV13|TRBJ1-1|NA|15
CASSLVSVMNTEAFF
TGTGCCAGCAGCTTAGTATCCGTCATGAACACTGAAGCTTTCTTT
>TRBD1|TRBV5-1|TRBJ1-1|NA|15
CASSYERQGASEAFF
TGCGCCAGCAGCTACGAGAGACAGGGGGCATCTGAAGCTTTCTTT
>NA|TRBV4-1|TRBJ1-2|NA|15
CASSQPVRGNYGYTF
TGCGCCAGCAGCCAACCAGTGAGGGGAAACTATGGCTACACCTTC
>NA|TRBV7-7|TRBJ2-7|NA|9
CALNPEQYF
TGTGCCTTAAACCCCGAGCAGTACTTC
>NA|TRBV9|TRBJ2-7|NA|13
CASSPQGSYEQYF
TGTGCCAGCAGCCCCCAGGGTTCCTACGAGCAGTACTTC
>NA|TRBV13|TRBJ2-1|NA|14
CASSFAAGANEQFF
TGTGCCAGCAGCTTTGCGGCCGGAGCCAATGAGCAGTTCTTC